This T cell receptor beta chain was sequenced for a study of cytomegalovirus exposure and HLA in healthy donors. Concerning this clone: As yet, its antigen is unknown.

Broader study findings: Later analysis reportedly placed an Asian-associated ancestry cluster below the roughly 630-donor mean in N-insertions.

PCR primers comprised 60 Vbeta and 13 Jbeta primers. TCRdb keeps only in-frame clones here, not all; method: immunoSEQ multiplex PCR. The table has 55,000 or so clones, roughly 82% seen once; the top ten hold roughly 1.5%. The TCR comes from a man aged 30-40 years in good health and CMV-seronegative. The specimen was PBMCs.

CDR3 region: CATSTGRGDMTQHF. CDR3 nucleotide sequence: TGTGCCACCAGCACCGGCAGGGGCGATATGACCCAGCATTTT. The rearrangement links TRBV15 to TRBJ1-5, with TRBD1 as a possible D gene (6 bases). Trimming took off 4 bases at V and 11 bases at J, with 18 bases between the two ends. Germline assignment: CDR1 LNHNV and CDR2 YYDKDF (reference sequence). This CDR3 is 14 amino acids long.